The present TCR beta chain was sequenced within a study of T cell responses to AZD1222 COVID-19 vaccine. Turning to this clone: Its antigen is currently unknown.

Repertoires were generated with immunoSEQ multiplex PCR, while TCRdb's copy carries only in-frame clones and drops some. The data contain under 150,000 clones, 75% to 90% of them singletons. Overall study findings and caveats: It should be noted that donors were predominantly white British and more often female, and clonal diversity was possibly underestimated. In all cases, repertoires were sampled only after the peak T cell response.

Germline values: CDR1 SGHTA, CDR2 FQGNSA. Trimming removed 0 bases at V and 7 bases at J, with 14 bases between. This CDR3 contains 15 residues. The receptor comes from an adult who received the AZD1222 COVID-19 vaccine. The rearrangement links TRBV7-2 to TRBJ2-3, with D possibly matching TRBD2 (5 bases). This material consisted of peripheral blood, taken 28 days after the second AZD1222 dose. CDR3 DNA: TGTGCCAGCAGCTTAGCATCGGGAAACTCTAATACGCAGTATTTT. Translated, it gives CASSLASGNSNTQYF. The full variable domain, completed using reference TRBV7-2 and TRBJ2-3, is GAGVSQSPSNKVTEKGKDVELRCDPISGHTALYWYRQSLGQGLEFLIYFQGNSAPDKSGLPSDRFSAERTGGSVSTLTIQRTQQEDSAVYLCASSLASGNSNTQYFGPGTRLTVL.